The clone carrying this T cell receptor (beta chain) was counted only a few times. This entry comes from a study of blood T cell repertoires in COVID-19. This table comes from immunoSEQ multiplex PCR, and its TCRdb copy is limited to in-frame clones, with some not included. Here the sample spans around 65,000 clones, roughly three quarters being singletons. This TCR was sampled from a human donor in a cohort sampled during active COVID-19. Sequencing was performed on peripheral blood.

CDR3 in amino acids: CASSPLGTSRTDTQYF. CDR3 sequence (DNA): TGTGCCAGCAGCCCACTCGGGACTAGTCGCACAGATACGCAGTATTTT. The chain employs TRBV7-2 and TRBJ2-3, with 8 nucleotides matching TRBD2. Germline CDR1 and CDR2: SGHTA and FQGNSA. V was pared by 5 bases and J by 1 base, with 8 bases of the junction left unmatched. This CDR3 contains 16 residues.